This entry lists 24 T cell receptor beta chains sequenced from one sample in a study of cytomegalovirus exposure and HLA in healthy donors (dated by TCRdb to the late 2010s). The library came from the immunoSEQ multiplex PCR assay. A mixture of 60 forward primers for TCR Vbeta segments and 13 reverse primers for TCR Jbeta segments was used in the multiplex PCR. This is the immuneACCESS table as TCRdb keeps it, with only in-frame sequences that have V and J called. A part of the clones is gone; compared with another copy, unresolved V genes explain less than half, and the rest is unexplained. This sample has about 170,000 clones in its table, and around 83% of those were observed once. The ten largest clones take up about 2.5% of the sample. Sample: PBMCs. These receptors all come from a man aged 25 to 45 in good health and CMV-seropositive.

The V call is TRBV7-9, the J call TRBJ2-5; 8 bases line up with TRBD1. The CDR3 covers 16 residues. Germline trimming cut 1 base from V and 5 bases from J; bases unmatched to any gene: 9. The V gene's germline CDR1 is SEHNR and CDR2 FQNEAQ (reference sequence). The chain's CDR3 is CASSLGGQVYGETQYF. The CDR3 nucleotides read TGTGCCAGCAGCTTAGGGGGACAGGTATATGGGGAGACCCAGTACTTC.

This chain joins TRBV30 and TRBJ2-2, with D maybe TRBD2 (6 bases). The CDR3 is 13 amino acids. Germline V gene sequence: CDR1 GTSNPN, CDR2 SVGIG (reference sequence). Trimming shortened V by 4 bases and J by 6 bases, and 12 bases separated the two germline ends. The chain's CDR3 is CAWNIASAGELFF. Written as DNA, the CDR3 is TGTGCCTGGAATATAGCTAGCGCCGGGGAGCTGTTTTTT.

Turning to this clone: Other DNA sequences in the sample encode the same CDR3. This chain joins TRBV2 and TRBJ1-2; TRBD1 matches 8 bases. Germline V CDR1 and CDR2: SNHLY, FYNNEI. J gave up 2 bases and V 4 bases, and 0 bases lay outside the gene matches. The CDR3 consists of 13 residues. CDR3 coding DNA: TGTGCCAGCAGTGGACAGGGGAACTATGGCTACACCTTC. Encoded protein: CASSGQGNYGYTF.

The rearrangement links TRBV30 to TRBJ2-5; 7 bases match TRBD1. Germline V gene sequence: CDR1 GTSNPN, CDR2 SVGIG (reference sequence). The trim removed 3 bases at V and 4 bases at J, leaving 5 bases unmatched. The CDR3 totals 13 residues. The CDR3 reads CAWRSTGRETQYF. The CDR3 DNA follows: TGTGCCTGGAGATCGACAGGGCGAGAGACCCAGTACTTC.

In this sample, this clone turned up once. This chain uses TRBV9 with TRBJ1-2; TRBD1 aligns across 8 bases. V gave up 4 bases and J gave up 1 base; unmatched junction bases: 6. The CDR3 has 15 residues. Germline CDR1 SGDLS, CDR2 YYNGEE. As DNA, the CDR3 is TGTGCCAGCAGCCCGCAGGGGGCGAATAACTATGGCTACACCTTC. It codes for CASSPQGANNYGYTF.

With respect to this clone: The DNA is left out, because the CDR3 cannot be placed on it with certainty; the CDR3 is given as TCRdb lists it. This sequence joins TRBV21-1 and TRBJ1-3; the D call of TRBD1 is as the table states it, not checked on the DNA. TRBV21-1 constitutes a pseudogene. Including both end residues, the CDR3 is 19 amino acids long. CDR3 amino acids: CASSKEAWAGGNSGNTIYF.

V is TRBV7-6 and J is TRBJ2-3, with 9 bases identical to TRBD1. The CDR3 runs 16 residues. The J segment lost 2 bases and the V segment lost 5 bases, leaving 8 bases of the junction unmatched. Germline loops: CDR1 SGHVS, CDR2 FNYEAQ. DNA for the CDR3: TGTGCCAGCAGCAAAAGGGGACAGGGAACCACAGATACGCAGTATTTT. It specifies CASSKRGQGTTDTQYF.

The chain is built from TRBV4-1 and TRBJ2-7; perhaps TRBD2 as D (6 bases). Trimming pared 4 bases from V and 3 bases from J, leaving 13 bases between. The germline CDR1 and CDR2 sequences are MGHRA and YSYEKL. The CDR3 contains 14 residues. CDR3 coding DNA: TGCGCCAGCAGCCGACACGGGGGAATCTACGAGCAGTACTTC. Translation gives CASSRHGGIYEQYF.

This sequence joins TRBV18 and TRBJ2-2; D gene unclear. Germline V lookup: CDR1 KGHSH, CDR2 LQKENI. This CDR3 has 14 residues. Trimming took off 3 bases at V and 3 bases at J, with 8 bases between the two ends. The CDR3 sequence: CASSPVSDTGELFF. The CDR3 DNA reads TGTGCCAGCTCACCCGTCAGCGACACCGGGGAGCTGTTTTTT.

The V and J genes are TRBV7-2 and TRBJ2-1; D is perhaps TRBD2 (5 bases). CDR1 SGHTA and CDR2 FQGNSA come from the germline V gene. This CDR3 has 15 residues. V gave up 2 bases and J gave up 3 bases, with 11 bases separating them. The CDR3 region is CASSLRPSGYNEQFF. CDR3 nucleotide sequence: TGTGCCAGCAGCTTAAGACCCAGCGGCTACAATGAGCAGTTCTTC.

This clone has only a few counts. V is TRBV6-6 and J is TRBJ1-1; 7 bases map to TRBD1. Trimming at V came to 2 bases and at J to 8 bases, leaving 11 bases not matched to a gene. CDR3 length equals 15 residues. Germline V lookup: CDR1 MNHNY, CDR2 SVGAGI (reference sequence). CDR3 coding DNA: TGTGCCAGCAGTTACAGGACAGGAGCTAGTGTCGAAGCTTTCTTT. This translates into CASSYRTGASVEAFF.

The V and J genes are TRBV28 and TRBJ2-1; D is ambiguous. Trimming shortened V by 2 bases and J by 5 bases, and 4 bases separated the two germline ends. CDR3 length: 12 residues. In germline, CDR1 is MDHEN, CDR2 SYDVKM. The chain's CDR3 is CASSLRDNEQFF. CDR3 DNA sequence: TGTGCCAGCAGTTTACGGGACAATGAGCAGTTCTTC.

This clone was seen only a few times. The rearrangement links TRBV5-1 to TRBJ2-3, with D maybe TRBD2 (6 bases). The CDR3 is 15 residues long. V dropped 4 bases and J dropped 4 bases, with 16 bases sitting between them. CDR1 and CDR2 from the germline V gene are SGHRS and YFSETQ. CDR3 sequence reads: CASSGRDSIADTQYF. The CDR3 coding sequence is TGCGCCAGCAGCGGCCGGGACTCAATTGCAGATACGCAGTATTTT.

The chain couples TRBV5-4 to TRBJ2-3, with a weak D call TRBD2 (6 bases). This CDR3 region has 14 residues. V was clipped by 3 bases and J by 2 bases, with 10 bases between them. Germline assignment: CDR1 SGHNT and CDR2 YYREEE (reference sequence). CDR3 region: CASSSGLFTDTQYF. The CDR3 nucleotides are TGTGCCAGCAGCTCGGGACTCTTCACAGATACGCAGTATTTT.

This rearrangement joins TRBV2 to TRBJ2-3; 15 nucleotides match TRBD2. This CDR3 has 21 residues. Germline V gives CDR1 SNHLY, CDR2 FYNNEI. V dropped 7 bases and J dropped 4; count of bases not matched to a gene: 21. The CDR3 loop is CASTKVRTGTSGRFGADTQYF. DNA of the CDR3: TGTGCCAGCACTAAAGTCCGAACCGGGACTAGCGGGAGGTTTGGTGCAGATACGCAGTATTTT.

The chain joins TRBV6-1 to TRBJ2-1, with D tentatively TRBD2 (7 bases). This CDR3 has 13 amino acids. The V gene's germline CDR1 is MNHNS and CDR2 SASEGT. Deletions cut 3 bases from V and 8 bases from J, with 11 bases between. In nucleotides, the CDR3 is TGTGCCAGCAGTGACGGGGGGCGATATGAGCAGTTCTTC. Protein product: CASSDGGRYEQFF.

This clone was picked up one time. The chain links TRBV2 to TRBJ2-1; 8 bases match TRBD1. Germline CDR1 SNHLY, CDR2 FYNNEI. With V trimmed by 6 bases and J by 8 bases, 9 bases remained unmatched. This CDR3 region has 14 residues. In nucleotides, the CDR3 is TGTGCCAGCAGGGGGCAGGGGGCGCGGGATGAGCAGTTCTTC. As protein: CASRGQGARDEQFF.

The chain combines TRBV15 with TRBJ2-4; a possible D gene is TRBD1 (5 bases). CDR1 and CDR2 from the germline V gene are LNHNV and YYDKDF (reference sequence). V was shortened by 0 bases and J by 7 bases, with 19 bases between the two germline ends. This CDR3 is built from 17 residues. DNA for the CDR3: TGTGCCACCAGCAGAGATAAAGGGTCTGGGGCGGCGAACATTCAGTACTTC. It encodes CATSRDKGSGAANIQYF. Full variable domain (rest looked up from reference TRBV15 and TRBJ2-4): DAMVIQNPRYQVTQFGKPVTLSCSQTLNHNVMYWYQQKSSQAPKLLFHYYDKDFNNEADTPDNFQSRRPNTSFCFLDIRSPGLGDTAMYLCATSRDKGSGAANIQYFGAGTRLSVL.

This clone appeared a single time. The V call is TRBV6-1, the J call TRBJ2-3, with D maybe TRBD2 (6 bases). The CDR3 has 16 residues. Trimming pared 4 bases from V and 2 bases from J, leaving 16 bases between. CDR1 is MNHNS, CDR2 SASEGT, per germline. The CDR3 reads CASSGYGTGNTDTQYF. Written as DNA, the CDR3 is TGTGCCAGCAGTGGATACGGGACTGGAAACACAGATACGCAGTATTTT.

This clone appeared once. The chain joins TRBV30 to TRBJ1-2, with D hard to call. The CDR3 totals 11 residues. V lost 5 bases, J lost 2 bases, and 6 bases lay in between. Germline CDR1 reads GTSNPN; CDR2 reads SVGIG (reference sequence). CDR3 coding DNA: TGTGCCTGGTCGACAAACTATGGCTACACCTTC. Amino acids: CAWSTNYGYTF.

The V gene is TRBV19, the J gene TRBJ2-5, with 9 bases matching TRBD1. The J call is uncertain, as TRBJ2-7 better fits the DNA end. CDR3 length: 14 residues. From germline, CDR1 is LNHDA and CDR2 SQIVND (reference sequence). Written as DNA, the CDR3 is TGTGCCAGTAGTCGCCGGGACAGGGCCTACGAGCAGTACTTC. Translating gives CASSRRDRAYEQYF.

The V gene is TRBV14, the J gene TRBJ2-3; no reliable D call. The CDR3 is made up of 14 amino acids. V lost 1 base and J lost 0, with 5 bases in between. Germline V gene data show CDR1 as SGHDN and CDR2 as FVKESK. CDR3 residues: CASSQVPSTDTQYF. The CDR3 coding sequence is TGTGCCAGCAGCCAAGTCCCTAGCACAGATACGCAGTATTTT. Together with reference TRBV14 and TRBJ2-3, the CDR3 gives the full variable domain: EAGVTQFPSHSVIEKGQTVTLRCDPISGHDNLYWYRRVMGKEIKFLLHFVKESKQDESGMPNNRFLAERTGGTYSTLKVQPAELEDSGVYFCASSQVPSTDTQYFGPGTRLTVL.

Notes on this clone: Sequence at one end of the junction differs from germline and may be a read error. The rearrangement uses TRBV7-9 and TRBJ2-7; D ambiguous. From germline, CDR1 is SEHNR and CDR2 FQNEAQ (reference sequence). This CDR3 spans 12 amino acids. CDR3 residues: CSSSPPTREQYF. CDR3 coding DNA: TGTTCCAGCAGCCCCCCCACCAGGGAGCAGTACTTC.

The J gene is TRBJ1-2, the V gene TRBV19; no reliable D call. Trimming removed 10 bases from V and 1 base from J, with 4 bases in between. CDR1 is LNHDA, CDR2 SQIVND, per germline (reference sequence). This CDR3 has 10 amino acids. Written as DNA, the CDR3 is TGTGCCACCCGTAACTATGGCTACACCTTC. Protein product: CATRNYGYTF.